Listed here are 2 T cell receptor beta chains from one sample, sequenced in a study of T cell responses to AZD1222 COVID-19 vaccine. The protocol was immunoSEQ multiplex PCR, while the TCRdb copy is restricted to in-frame clones and leaves out a portion. This sample carries some 150,000 clones, about 91% of them seen once, and the ten largest clones take 2% to 2.5%. The sequencing here drew on peripheral blood, taken on day 0 of AZD1222 vaccination. These receptors were taken from an adult in good health.

The genes are TRBV13 and TRBJ1-2, with 7 bases that match TRBD1. V lost 5 bases, J lost 8 bases, and 8 bases stayed unmatched. This CDR3 spans 13 amino acids. CDR1 PRHDT and CDR2 FYEKMQ come from the germline V gene (reference sequence). CDR3: CASSRDSLRGYTF. In nucleotides, the CDR3 is TGTGCCAGCAGCCGGGACAGTCTGCGGGGCTACACCTTC. Supplemented by reference TRBV13 and TRBJ1-2, the full variable domain reads AAGVIQSPRHLIKEKRETATLKCYPIPRHDTVYWYQQGPGQDPQFLISFYEKMQSDKGSIPDRFSAQQFSDYHSELNMSSLELGDSALYFCASSRDSLRGYTFGSGTRLTVV.

Sample share makes this clone medium-sized. The J gene is TRBJ2-1, the V gene TRBV29-1; TRBD2 might be the D (5 bases). CDR1 and CDR2 from the germline V gene are SQVTM and ANQGSEA. The CDR3 totals 11 residues. V was clipped by 5 bases and J by 8 bases, with 10 bases between them. The DNA of the CDR3 is TGCAGCGTTTGGACTGGGGATGAGCAGTTCTTC. This gives the protein CSVWTGDEQFF.